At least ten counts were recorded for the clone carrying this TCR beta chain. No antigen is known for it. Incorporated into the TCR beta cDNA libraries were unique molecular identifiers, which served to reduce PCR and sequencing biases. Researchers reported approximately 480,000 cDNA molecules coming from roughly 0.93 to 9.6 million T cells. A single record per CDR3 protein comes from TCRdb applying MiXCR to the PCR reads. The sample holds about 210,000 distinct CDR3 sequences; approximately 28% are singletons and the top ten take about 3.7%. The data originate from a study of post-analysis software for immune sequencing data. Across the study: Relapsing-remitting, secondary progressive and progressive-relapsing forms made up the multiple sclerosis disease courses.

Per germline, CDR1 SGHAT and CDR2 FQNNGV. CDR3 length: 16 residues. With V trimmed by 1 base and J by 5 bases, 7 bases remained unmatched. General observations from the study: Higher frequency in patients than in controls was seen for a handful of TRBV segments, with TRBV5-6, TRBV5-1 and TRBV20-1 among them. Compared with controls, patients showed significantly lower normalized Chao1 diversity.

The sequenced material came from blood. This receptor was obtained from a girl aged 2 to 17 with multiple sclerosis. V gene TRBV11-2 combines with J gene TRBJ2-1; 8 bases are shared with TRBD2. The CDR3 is CASSLGPDGRDNEQFF. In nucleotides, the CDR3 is TGTGCCAGCAGCTTAGGTCCCGACGGGAGGGACAATGAGCAGTTCTTC.